One and the same sample provided the 27 T cell receptor beta chains below, sequenced in a study of blood T cell repertoires in COVID-19. Profiled with immunoSEQ multiplex PCR; TCRdb holds only in-frame clones, not every one. The sample holds 94,000 or so clones; around 83% are singletons and the top ten take approximately 25%. Source material: peripheral blood. The receptors were gathered from a man aged 55 to 70 with acute or convalescent COVID-19.

The chain couples TRBV5-1 to TRBJ1-2, with TRBD1 matching 11 bases. This CDR3 spans 15 amino acids. The germline V gene has CDR1 SGHRS and CDR2 YFSETQ. V shed 3 bases, J shed 2 bases, and the junction held 3 bases outside the gene matches. This CDR3 is CASSSGQGANYGYTF. CDR3 in DNA: TGCGCCAGCAGCTCCGGACAGGGGGCAAACTATGGCTACACCTTC.

In nucleotides, the CDR3 is TGTGCCAGCAGCCCCCAGGGGGCCGTCTATGGCTACACCTTC. As protein: CASSPQGAVYGYTF. The chain recombines TRBV7-9 with TRBJ1-2; 8 bases map to TRBD1. The CDR3 runs 14 residues. V lost 5 bases, J lost 4 bases, and 6 bases stayed unmatched. Germline CDR1 is SEHNR and CDR2 is FQNEAQ (reference sequence).

The chain couples TRBV27 to TRBJ1-4, with D possibly matching TRBD1 (6 bases). Germline V gene lookup returns CDR1 MNHEY and CDR2 SMNVEV (reference sequence). The CDR3 covers 16 residues. V was cut by 6 bases and J by 0 bases, with 14 bases left in between. The CDR3 sequence is CASSLDRTSTNEKLFF. CDR3 in DNA: TGTGCCAGCAGCCTAGACAGGACTTCAACTAATGAAAAACTGTTTTTT.

The gene calls are TRBV4-2 and TRBJ2-1; the match to TRBD2 covers 11 bases. Losses at the gene ends were 0 bases for V and 6 bases for J; bases not matched to a gene: 4. Germline V lookup: CDR1 LGHNA, CDR2 YNFKEQ. The CDR3 extends over 16 amino acids. The CDR3: CASSQDASGGPNEQFF. CDR3 sequence (DNA): TGTGCCAGCAGCCAAGACGCTAGCGGGGGGCCCAATGAGCAGTTCTTC.

V gene TRBV5-1 combines with J gene TRBJ1-1, with D possibly TRBD1 on 6 matching bases. The length of the CDR3 is 14 residues. V lost 5 bases to trimming and J lost 1 base, with 12 bases between them. Germline assignment: CDR1 SGHRS and CDR2 YFSETQ. CDR3 nucleotides: TGCGCCAGCAGGGAGACAGGTCCGAACACTGAAGCTTTCTTT. It encodes CASRETGPNTEAFF.

The chain recombines TRBV5-4 with TRBJ1-1, with a weak D call TRBD1 (5 bases). In germline, CDR1 is SGHNT, CDR2 YYREEE (reference sequence). The CDR3 is made up of 13 amino acids. V lost 4 bases and J lost 7, with 14 bases in between. The CDR3 sequence is CASSGMTAHEAFF. The DNA of the CDR3 is TGTGCCAGCAGCGGGATGACAGCTCATGAAGCTTTCTTT.

This clone was picked up one time. The chain employs TRBV5-1 and TRBJ1-3, with TRBD1 as a possible D gene (5 bases). The CDR3 is 17 amino acids. With 1 base removed from V and 3 bases from J, the gap between germline ends came to 17 bases. Per the germline V gene, CDR1 is SGHRS and CDR2 is YFSETQ. CDR3: CASSLRGSLEGGNTIYF. The CDR3 DNA sequence: TGCGCCAGCAGCTTGAGGGGTAGTTTGGAAGGTGGAAACACCATATATTTT.

This clone was counted a single time. The chain is built from TRBV6-5 and TRBJ1-5; 7 positions agree with TRBD1. With V trimmed by 6 bases and J by 6 bases, 11 bases remained unmatched. This CDR3 comprises 15 residues. Per the germline V gene, CDR1 is MNHEY and CDR2 is SVGAGI. The CDR3 DNA reads TGTGCCAGCAGGGGAACAGGGGATGCGATTCAGCCCCAGCATTTT. Its translation is CASRGTGDAIQPQHF.

The CDR3 region has the DNA TGCAGCGACTACACAGGGACCGGCTACACCTTC. This encodes CSDYTGTGYTF. This chain joins TRBV29-1 and TRBJ1-2; possibly TRBD1 for D (6 bases). Looked up from germline, CDR1 is SQVTM and CDR2 is ANQGSEA. The CDR3 runs to 11 residues. V was shortened by 7 bases and J by 8 bases, with 14 bases between the two germline ends.

The chain recombines TRBV9 with TRBJ2-2; D call uncertain. The CDR3 covers 14 residues. Germline V CDR1 and CDR2: SGDLS, YYNGEE. V lost 0 bases to trimming and J lost 6 bases, with 9 bases between them. The CDR3 sequence: CASSVASNSGELFF. DNA for the CDR3: TGTGCCAGCAGCGTAGCTAGTAACTCCGGGGAGCTGTTTTTT.

In this sample, this clone turned up once. The chain carries TRBV19 and TRBJ1-1; 10 bases are a match to TRBD1. This CDR3 contains 16 residues. V dropped 4 bases and J dropped 4; count of bases not matched to a gene: 9. Germline CDR1 LNHDA, CDR2 SQIVND (reference sequence). CDR3 in DNA: TGTGCCAGTAGTAAAGACAGGGGGCCACGCGGCACTGAAGCTTTCTTT. Translated: CASSKDRGPRGTEAFF.

CDR3 loop: CASSQVGLAVQETQYF. In DNA, the CDR3 is TGTGCCAGCAGCCAAGTGGGACTAGCGGTACAAGAGACCCAGTACTTC. The J gene is TRBJ2-5, the V gene TRBV4-2, with 11 bases matching TRBD2. Germline V gives CDR1 LGHNA, CDR2 YNFKEQ. This CDR3 has 16 residues. After removal of 1 base from V and 2 bases from J, the junction contained 3 bases not matched to a gene.

The chain couples TRBV12-3 or TRBV12-4 to TRBJ2-2, with D uncertain. V was shortened by 5 bases and J by 4 bases, with 8 bases between the two germline ends. The CDR3 length is 13 residues. The CDR3 region is CASSVTVTGELFF. CDR3 DNA sequence: TGTGCCAGCAGTGTAACAGTCACCGGGGAGCTGTTTTTT.

This chain connects TRBV13 to TRBJ2-3; 8 nucleotides align to TRBD2. Germline V lookup: CDR1 PRHDT, CDR2 FYEKMQ (reference sequence). With 5 bases clipped from V and 2 bases from J, the junction kept 6 bases outside the gene matches. This CDR3 spans 15 amino acids. The CDR3 sequence is CASSPGLADTDTQYF. The CDR3, as DNA: TGTGCCAGCAGCCCAGGACTAGCAGACACAGATACGCAGTATTTT. Full variable domain (rest looked up from reference TRBV13 and TRBJ2-3): AAGVIQSPRHLIKEKRETATLKCYPIPRHDTVYWYQQGPGQDPQFLISFYEKMQSDKGSIPDRFSAQQFSDYHSELNMSSLELGDSALYFCASSPGLADTDTQYFGPGTRLTVL.

A few counts support this clone. The V gene is TRBV18, the J gene TRBJ1-2, with 8 nucleotides matching TRBD1. There are 15 residues in the CDR3. V lost 5 bases and J lost 4; bases outside the gene matches: 9. CDR1 is KGHSH and CDR2 is LQKENI in the germline V gene. CDR3 loop: CASSAKTGTGYGYTF. DNA for the CDR3: TGTGCCAGCTCAGCTAAAACCGGGACAGGCTATGGCTACACCTTC. The full variable domain, completed using reference TRBV18 and TRBJ1-2, is NAGVMQNPRHLVRRRGQEARLRCSPMKGHSHVYWYRQLPEEGLKFMVYLQKENIIDESGMPKERFSAEFPKEGPSILRIQQVVRGDSAAYFCASSAKTGTGYGYTFGSGTRLTVV.

About this clone itself: The junction departs from the called germline gene at one end, perhaps through a read error. DNA of the CDR3: TGTGCCACCACCATACAAACTAACGAAAAACTGTTTTTT. Amino acid sequence: CATTIQTNEKLFF. J is TRBJ1-4 and V is TRBV15; D unresolved. Germline CDR1 LNHNV, CDR2 YYDKDF (reference sequence). The CDR3 is 13 residues long.

The chain employs TRBV12-3 or TRBV12-4 and TRBJ1-5; D is unclear. V was pared by 3 bases and J by 6 bases, with 6 bases between. The CDR3 length is 12 residues. The CDR3 bases are TGTGCCAGCAGTTTTGGGAGTCAGCCCCAGCATTTT. Its protein is CASSFGSQPQHF.

The chain employs TRBV11-2 and TRBJ1-2; D perhaps matches TRBD1 (5 bases). Germline V gene data show CDR1 as SGHAT and CDR2 as FQNNGV. The CDR3 totals 14 residues. Trimming took off 5 bases at V and 0 bases at J, with 10 bases between the two ends. CDR3 amino acids: CASSELGPNYGYTF. For the CDR3, the DNA is TGTGCCAGCAGCGAATTGGGGCCTAACTATGGCTACACCTTC.

The genes are TRBV11-3 and TRBJ2-1; 8 nucleotides agree with TRBD1. The CDR3 runs 16 residues. Looked up from germline, CDR1 is SGHNT and CDR2 is YENEEA. With V trimmed by 0 bases and J by 4 bases, 5 bases remained unmatched. The CDR3 region has the DNA TGTGCCAGCAGCTTAGACAGGGGGCTTGGGTACAATGAGCAGTTCTTC. It is translated as CASSLDRGLGYNEQFF.

The chain links TRBV14 to TRBJ2-5, with 9 bases fitting TRBD1. The CDR3 contains 15 residues. With 4 bases clipped from V and 4 bases from J, the junction kept 7 bases outside the gene matches. Germline V lookup: CDR1 SGHDN, CDR2 FVKESK. The CDR3 nucleotides read TGTGCCAGCAGCCCCCGGGACAGGGTTTTAGAGACCCAGTACTTC. Translation: CASSPRDRVLETQYF.

V and J are TRBV4-3 and TRBJ2-7; TRBD2 agrees at 8 bases. This CDR3 is built from 13 residues. The ends lost 3 bases at V and 3 bases at J; junction bases unmatched: 1. Germline V lookup: CDR1 LGHNA, CDR2 YSLEER. In DNA form, the CDR3 reads TGCGCCAGCAGCCAGAGCGGGGGCTACGAGCAGTACTTC. Its protein product is CASSQSGGYEQYF.

The gene calls are TRBV28 and TRBJ1-2; TRBD1 aligns across 7 bases. This CDR3 is built from 14 residues. Germline V CDR1 and CDR2: MDHEN, SYDVKM. The ends lost 2 bases at V and 5 bases at J; junction bases unmatched: 5. The CDR3 is CASSLPTGNYGYTF. The CDR3 DNA reads TGTGCCAGCAGTTTACCGACAGGGAATTATGGCTACACCTTC.

The rearrangement links TRBV7-6 to TRBJ1-1; D not certain. The CDR3 is 17 amino acids. Germline lookup yields CDR1 SGHVS and CDR2 FNYEAQ. Trimming left V 4 bases short and J 2 bases short, with 20 bases between. The CDR3 region has the DNA TGTGCCAGCAGCTCTACCCCGTCCGCGTCCCCCAACACTGAAGCTTTCTTT. Amino acid sequence: CASSSTPSASPNTEAFF.

The chain is built from TRBV19 and TRBJ1-3; 8 bases agree with TRBD1. CDR1 is LNHDA and CDR2 is SQIVND in the germline V gene (reference sequence). V dropped 3 bases and J dropped 2; count of bases not matched to a gene: 9. The CDR3 loop spans 17 amino acids. CDR3 loop: CASSMTDRVRPGNTIYF. CDR3 DNA: TGTGCCAGTAGTATGACGGACAGGGTTCGTCCTGGAAACACCATATATTTT.

Only one count was recorded for this clone. The chain couples TRBV18 to TRBJ1-5, with 7 nucleotides matching TRBD1. Germline-derived CDR1 and CDR2 are KGHSH and LQKENI. Trimming removed 2 bases from V and 8 bases from J; junction bases left unmatched: 3. This CDR3 is 13 amino acids long. CDR3 loop: CASSPDRVEPQHF. Here the CDR3 DNA reads TGTGCCAGCTCACCAGACAGGGTAGAGCCCCAGCATTTT.

The rearrangement links TRBV19 to TRBJ2-7, with TRBD2 matching 14 bases. Germline CDR1 and CDR2: LNHDA and SQIVND (reference sequence). Trimming took 11 bases from V and 1 from J; bases not matched to a gene: 13. The CDR3 sequence is 17 residues long. The DNA of the CDR3 is TGTGCCTTCGAGGTGGGACTAGCGGGGGAAGGATCCTACGAGCAGTACGTC. This codes for CAFEVGLAGEGSYEQYV.

This clone was observed a handful of times. The chain recombines TRBV27 with TRBJ1-4, with D possibly matching TRBD1 (6 bases). The germline V gene encodes CDR1 MNHEY and CDR2 SMNVEV (reference sequence). Trimming took 6 bases from V and 8 from J, leaving 19 bases between them. CDR3 size: 15 residues. The CDR3 DNA sequence: TGTGCCAGCAGACGGAGCAGGGGATCAGGGGAAAAACTGTTTTTT. Translation: CASRRSRGSGEKLFF.